A single sample gave rise to the 9 T cell receptor beta chains below, sequenced in a study of glioma-infiltrating T cells after dendritic cell vaccination. Repertoires were generated with immunoSEQ multiplex PCR, while TCRdb's copy carries only in-frame clones and drops some. The repertoire holds 20,000 to 25,000 clones, about four fifths seen once, with 30% to 45% in the top ten. The sequenced sample was blood, obtained before dendritic cell vaccination. The receptors shown here come from a human donor with glioblastoma.

This chain joins TRBV7-9 and TRBJ2-2; a possible D gene is TRBD1 (5 bases). This CDR3 is built from 16 residues. V dropped 0 bases and J dropped 3 bases, with 11 bases sitting between them. Germline V lookup: CDR1 SEHNR, CDR2 FQNEAQ (reference sequence). CDR3 protein: CASSLAAQGYTGELFF. The CDR3 bases are TGTGCCAGCAGCTTAGCCGCTCAGGGATACACCGGGGAGCTGTTTTTT.

V and J are TRBV14 and TRBJ2-1; no definite D call. This CDR3 is built from 13 residues. Trimming shortened V by 0 bases and J by 10 bases, and 10 bases separated the two germline ends. Germline V gene lookup returns CDR1 SGHDN and CDR2 FVKESK. The CDR3 spells CASSQDKTSEQFF. CDR3 DNA: TGTGCCAGCAGCCAAGATAAAACATCAGAGCAGTTCTTC.

The chain couples TRBV4-3 to TRBJ2-7, with D possibly matching TRBD2 (7 bases). V was cut by 4 bases and J by 4 bases, with 29 bases left in between. The CDR3 has 19 amino acids. CDR1 is LGHNA, CDR2 YSLEER, per germline. CDR3 amino acids: CASSPRGGGGSSGTYEQYF. The CDR3 DNA reads as TGCGCCAGCAGCCCGAGGGGGGGCGGGGGTAGTTCGGGTACATACGAGCAGTACTTC.

The chain joins TRBV30 to TRBJ1-2; 8 nucleotides align to TRBD1. The CDR3 is 13 amino acids. With V trimmed by 0 bases and J by 5 bases, 2 bases remained unmatched. From germline, CDR1 is GTSNPN and CDR2 SVGIG (reference sequence). The CDR3 region is CAWSVYRGYGYTF. The CDR3 bases are TGTGCCTGGAGTGTATACAGGGGGTATGGCTACACCTTC.

The chain recombines TRBV28 with TRBJ2-7; 7 bases align to TRBD2. Looked up from germline, CDR1 is MDHEN and CDR2 is SYDVKM. The CDR3 consists of 14 residues. Unmatched junction bases numbered 5, after V lost 6 bases and J lost 0 bases. The CDR3 coding sequence is TGTGCCAGCAGACCTAGCGGTAGCTCCTACGAGCAGTACTTC. Its protein is CASRPSGSSYEQYF.

J is TRBJ2-5 and V is TRBV7-9; D may be TRBD2 (7 bases). The J call may not be correct, given that the DNA end is closer to TRBJ2-7. CDR3 size: 15 residues. From germline, CDR1 is SEHNR and CDR2 FQNEAQ (reference sequence). DNA for the CDR3: TGTGCCAGCAGCTCCGGGGGAGGGGGGACCTACGAGCAGTACTTC. Translated, it gives CASSSGGGGTYEQYF.

The gene calls are TRBV11-1 and TRBJ2-1, with D maybe TRBD2 (6 bases). Germline CDR1 SGHAT, CDR2 FQDESV (reference sequence). V was clipped by 2 bases and J by 3 bases, with 17 bases between them. The CDR3 contains 17 residues. The CDR3 DNA reads as TGTGCCAGCAGCTTATCCCCCCAGCGGGTGGTCTACAATGAGCAGTTCTTC. This sequence encodes CASSLSPQRVVYNEQFF.

This clone was seen only once. V gene TRBV18 combines with J gene TRBJ2-3; 7 bases align to TRBD2. V dropped 2 bases and J dropped 2; count of bases not matched to a gene: 7. This CDR3 has 16 amino acids. The germline V gene encodes CDR1 KGHSH and CDR2 LQKENI. The DNA of the CDR3 is TGTGCCAGCTCACCAGGGGAGCTAGCGGACACAGATACGCAGTATTTT. Protein: CASSPGELADTDTQYF.

V and J are TRBV19 and TRBJ2-1; 8 nucleotides align to TRBD1. This CDR3 is 14 amino acids long. From germline, CDR1 is LNHDA and CDR2 SQIVND (reference sequence). The ends lost 3 bases at V and 4 bases at J; junction bases unmatched: 2. For the CDR3, the DNA is TGTGCCAGTAGTATGGGACAGGAATACAATGAGCAGTTCTTC. Its translation: CASSMGQEYNEQFF.